A selection of T cell receptor beta chains follows, all from one sample in a study of T cells after yellow fever vaccination. TCRdb re-derived calls from the 5' RACE reads in MiXCR, one entry per CDR3 protein. The sample includes about 550,000 distinct CDR3 sequences, less than 20% seen only once; the top ten take roughly an eighth. The sample was PBMCs, taken 15 days after the yellow fever booster vaccination. Receptors originate from a man aged 25-45 years who received the YFV17D yellow fever vaccine. Each CDR3 is given with its conserved first and last residue. Fields, in order: clone size, V gene, J gene, D gene, CDR3 protein, CDR3 DNA. D genes are given only for firm matches. A clone size is listed for some rows: how often the clone was seen (once, few, many), or a class if it is expanded.

size: few; V: TRBV7-9; J: TRBJ1-1; D: -; CDR3: CASSLEAKTEAFF; DNA: TGTGCCAGCAGCTTGGAGGCGAAGACTGAAGCTTTCTTT
size: -; V: TRBV12-3/TRBV12-4; J: TRBJ2-1; D: -; CDR3: CASSLPGAYNEQFF; DNA: TGTGCCAGCAGTTTGCCAGGGGCCTACAATGAGCAGTTCTTC
size: -; V: TRBV12-3/TRBV12-4; J: TRBJ1-5; D: -; CDR3: CASSQAVGGRSNQPQHF; DNA: TGTGCCAGCAGCCAGGCGGTCGGGGGCCGCAGCAATCAGCCCCAGCATTTT
size: -; V: TRBV5-6; J: TRBJ2-2; D: -; CDR3: CASRSTLAGELFF; DNA: TGTGCCAGCAGGTCGACTTTGGCCGGGGAGCTGTTTTTT
size: -; V: TRBV20-1; J: TRBJ2-3; D: TRBD2; CDR3: CSAKRTSGNTDTQYF; DNA: TGCAGTGCTAAAAGGACTAGCGGGAACACAGATACGCAGTATTTT
size: -; V: TRBV12-3/TRBV12-4; J: TRBJ1-2; D: TRBD1; CDR3: CASSLGDRVYPLGYTF; DNA: TGTGCCAGCAGTTTGGGGGACAGGGTTTATCCGCTTGGCTACACCTTC
size: few; V: TRBV7-8; J: TRBJ1-1; D: -; CDR3: CASSLMVRTEAFF; DNA: TGTGCCAGCAGCTTAATGGTGCGGACTGAAGCTTTCTTT
size: few; V: TRBV5-1; J: TRBJ2-7; D: TRBD2; CDR3: CASSSGTSGLSSYEQYF; DNA: TGCGCCAGCAGCTCCGGGACTAGCGGGCTGAGCTCCTACGAGCAGTACTTC
size: -; V: TRBV12-3/TRBV12-4; J: TRBJ1-6; D: -; CDR3: CASTFLAGNRPLHF; DNA: TGTGCCAGCACTTTTCTTGCAGGCAATAGGCCCCTCCACTTT
size: few; V: TRBV2; J: TRBJ2-1; D: -; CDR3: CASSEAADEQFF; DNA: TGTGCCAGCAGTGAAGCAGCAGATGAGCAGTTCTTC
size: few; V: TRBV12-5; J: TRBJ2-5; D: -; CDR3: CASGSSTQETQYF; DNA: TGTGCTAGTGGTTCGTCGACTCAAGAGACCCAGTACTTC
size: few; V: TRBV5-1; J: TRBJ2-3; D: TRBD2; CDR3: CASSSKISGRARSTDTQYF; DNA: TGCGCCAGCAGCTCTAAAATAAGCGGGAGAGCCCGGAGCACAGATACGCAGTATTTT
size: -; V: TRBV7-2; J: TRBJ2-5; D: -; CDR3: CASSFGRVATQYF; DNA: TGTGCCAGCAGCTTTGGCAGGGTTGCGACCCAGTACTTC
size: few; V: TRBV29-1; J: TRBJ2-7; D: -; CDR3: CSVEVGSGAISYEQYF; DNA: TGCAGCGTTGAAGTGGGGTCGGGGGCTATAAGCTACGAGCAGTACTTC
size: -; V: TRBV4-2; J: TRBJ1-6; D: -; CDR3: CASSQDPDGSSYNSPLHF; DNA: TGTGCCAGCAGCCAAGACCCGGACGGCAGCTCCTATAATTCACCCCTCCACTTT
size: few; V: TRBV6-2/TRBV6-3; J: TRBJ2-1; D: -; CDR3: CASSYYRNEQFF; DNA: TGTGCCAGCAGTTACTACAGGAATGAGCAGTTCTTC
size: -; V: TRBV30; J: TRBJ2-7; D: TRBD2; CDR3: CAWSMASGTSEQYF; DNA: TGTGCCTGGAGTATGGCTAGCGGGACAAGCGAGCAGTACTTC
size: -; V: TRBV5-1; J: TRBJ1-5; D: -; CDR3: CASRDNDNQPQHF; DNA: TGCGCCAGCCGGGACAACGACAATCAGCCCCAGCATTTT
size: -; V: TRBV5-1; J: TRBJ2-3; D: -; CDR3: CASTRGPGGDTQYF; DNA: TGCGCCAGCACCCGAGGGCCAGGAGGAGATACGCAGTATTTT
size: -; V: TRBV10-1; J: TRBJ2-7; D: -; CDR3: CASSPRPWNSYEQYF; DNA: TGCGCCAGCAGCCCGCGCCCGTGGAATTCCTACGAGCAGTACTTC
size: -; V: TRBV14; J: TRBJ2-2; D: -; CDR3: CASSQAFNTGELFF; DNA: TGTGCCAGCAGCCAAGCCTTCAACACCGGGGAGCTGTTTTTT
size: -; V: TRBV29-1; J: TRBJ2-1; D: TRBD1; CDR3: CSVEDPGTGSYNEQFF; DNA: TGCAGCGTTGAAGATCCCGGGACAGGGTCATACAATGAGCAGTTCTTC
size: -; V: TRBV25-1; J: TRBJ2-5; D: -; CDR3: CASSEFSALGGETQYF; DNA: TGTGCCAGCAGTGAATTCAGCGCATTAGGTGGAGAGACCCAGTACTTC
size: -; V: TRBV7-9; J: TRBJ2-1; D: -; CDR3: CASSLSLAEPYNEQFF; DNA: TGTGCCAGCAGCCTATCATTAGCGGAACCTTACAATGAGCAGTTCTTC
size: few; V: TRBV30; J: TRBJ1-4; D: TRBD1; CDR3: CAWSVSGGNEKLFF; DNA: TGTGCCTGGAGCGTATCAGGGGGCAACGAAAAACTGTTTTTT
size: -; V: TRBV30; J: TRBJ2-7; D: -; CDR3: CAWSHPQEQYF; DNA: TGTGCCTGGAGTCATCCACAGGAGCAGTACTTC
size: -; V: TRBV28; J: TRBJ1-5; D: TRBD1; CDR3: CASELSGQGAQPQHF; DNA: TGTGCCAGTGAGTTATCGGGACAGGGGGCCCAGCCCCAGCATTTT
size: -; V: TRBV28; J: TRBJ2-1; D: TRBD2; CDR3: CASSLRGLVINEQFF; DNA: TGTGCCAGCAGTTTACGTGGACTAGTTATTAATGAGCAGTTCTTC
size: few; V: TRBV7-9; J: TRBJ2-7; D: -; CDR3: CASSPPPTDEQYF; DNA: TGTGCCAGCAGCCCACCTCCAACGGACGAGCAGTACTTC
size: few; V: TRBV5-6; J: TRBJ1-4; D: -; CDR3: CASSSRRATNEKLFF; DNA: TGTGCCAGCAGCTCTCGTCGGGCAACTAATGAAAAACTGTTTTTT
size: -; V: TRBV6-5; J: TRBJ2-1; D: TRBD2; CDR3: CASISGGNEQFF; DNA: TGTGCCAGTATAAGCGGGGGCAATGAGCAGTTCTTC
size: -; V: TRBV6-5; J: TRBJ1-2; D: TRBD1; CDR3: CASSLTGLNYGYTF; DNA: TGTGCCAGCAGTTTGACAGGGTTGAACTATGGCTACACCTTC
size: few; V: TRBV10-3; J: TRBJ2-4; D: -; CDR3: CAISAGGAGGKNIQYF; DNA: TGTGCCATCAGTGCAGGAGGGGCGGGCGGCAAAAACATTCAGTACTTC
size: -; V: TRBV10-2; J: TRBJ2-7; D: -; CDR3: CASSESMGPSIRQYF; DNA: TGCGCCAGCAGTGAGTCGATGGGCCCGTCGATTCGGCAGTACTTC
size: few; V: TRBV28; J: TRBJ2-7; D: TRBD2; CDR3: CASSPSGTASYEQYF; DNA: TGTGCCAGCAGCCCCAGCGGGACCGCATCCTACGAGCAGTACTTC
size: -; V: TRBV18; J: TRBJ2-6; D: TRBD1; CDR3: CASSPGQVAPGANVLTF; DNA: TGTGCCAGCTCACCGGGACAGGTGGCCCCTGGGGCCAACGTCCTGACTTTC
size: -; V: TRBV7-9; J: TRBJ1-1; D: -; CDR3: CATNPTGGINTEAFF; DNA: TGTGCCACCAACCCTACGGGGGGGATTAACACTGAAGCTTTCTTT
size: -; V: TRBV9; J: TRBJ2-1; D: TRBD2; CDR3: CASARLAGAYNEQFF; DNA: TGTGCCAGCGCGCGACTAGCGGGAGCCTACAATGAGCAGTTCTTC
size: few; V: TRBV6-1; J: TRBJ2-6; D: TRBD1; CDR3: CASGEQGDGANVLTF; DNA: TGTGCCAGCGGGGAACAGGGGGACGGGGCCAACGTCCTGACTTTC
size: few; V: TRBV9; J: TRBJ2-1; D: -; CDR3: CASSVGLSKNF; DNA: TGTGCCAGCAGCGTGGGCTTGAGCAAGAACTTC